This TCR beta chain comes out of a study of T-cell reconstitution after alpha-beta-depleted transplantation in children. Preparation of the TCRbeta library involved a method that used unique molecular identifiers. TCRdb re-called the PCR reads with MiXCR, one entry per CDR3 protein. Altogether 230,000 or so distinct CDR3 sequences are present, 9.7% being singletons, with the ten largest covering about 5%. The CDR3 is 15 residues long. Germline V gene sequence: CDR1 SNHLY, CDR2 FYNNEI. The ends were cut back, 1 base at V and 2 bases at J, with 11 bases in the middle. This clonotype was recorded many times.

This specimen was PBMCs from the stem cell graft donor, taken from the stem cell graft. The chain is built from TRBV2 and TRBJ1-1; D remains ambiguous. The source of this sequence is a human donor who donated a stem cell graft to a child with SCID. This CDR3 reads CASSEVSQANTEAFF. CDR3 coding DNA: TGTGCCAGCAGTGAAGTGTCGCAGGCAAACACTGAAGCTTTCTTT.